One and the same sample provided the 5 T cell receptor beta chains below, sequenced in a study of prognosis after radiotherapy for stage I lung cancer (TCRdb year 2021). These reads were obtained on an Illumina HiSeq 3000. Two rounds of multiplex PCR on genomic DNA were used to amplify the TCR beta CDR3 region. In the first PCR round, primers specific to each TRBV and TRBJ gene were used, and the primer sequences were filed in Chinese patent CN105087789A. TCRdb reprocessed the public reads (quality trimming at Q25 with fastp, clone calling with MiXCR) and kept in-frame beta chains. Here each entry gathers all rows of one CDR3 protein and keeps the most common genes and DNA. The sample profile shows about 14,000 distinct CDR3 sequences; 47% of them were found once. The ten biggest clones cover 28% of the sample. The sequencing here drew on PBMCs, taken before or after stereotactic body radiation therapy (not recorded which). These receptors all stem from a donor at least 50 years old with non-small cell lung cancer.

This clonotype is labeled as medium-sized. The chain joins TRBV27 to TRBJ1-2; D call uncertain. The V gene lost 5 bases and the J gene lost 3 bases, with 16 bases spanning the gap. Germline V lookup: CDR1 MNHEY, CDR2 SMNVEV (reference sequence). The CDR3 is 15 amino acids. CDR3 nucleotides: TGTGCCAGCAGTCCCGGGGTCGGGGATCACTATGGCTACACCTTC. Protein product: CASSPGVGDHYGYTF.

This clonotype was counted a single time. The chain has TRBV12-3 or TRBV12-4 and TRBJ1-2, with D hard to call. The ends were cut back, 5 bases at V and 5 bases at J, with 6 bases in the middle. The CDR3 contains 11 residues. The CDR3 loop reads CASSLGYGYTF. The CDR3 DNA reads TGTGCCAGCAGTCTGGGGTATGGCTACACCTTC.

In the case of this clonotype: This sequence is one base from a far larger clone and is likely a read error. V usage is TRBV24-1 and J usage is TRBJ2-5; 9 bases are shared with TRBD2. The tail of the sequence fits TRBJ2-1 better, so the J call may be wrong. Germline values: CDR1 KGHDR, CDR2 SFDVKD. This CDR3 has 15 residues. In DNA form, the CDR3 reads TGTGCCACCAGAGATAGCGGGAGTTGGTACAATGAGCAGTTCTTC. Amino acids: CATRDSGSWYNEQFF.

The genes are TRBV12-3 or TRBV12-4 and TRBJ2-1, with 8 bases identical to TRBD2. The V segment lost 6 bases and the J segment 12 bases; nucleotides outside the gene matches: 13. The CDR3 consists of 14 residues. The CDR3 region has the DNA TGTGCCAGCAGGCCAGCGGGAGACGGGGCAAGGCAGTTCTTC. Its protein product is CASRPAGDGARQFF.

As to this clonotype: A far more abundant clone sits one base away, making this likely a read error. CDR3: CASNSTGRSGELFF. CDR3 in DNA: TGTGCCAGCAATTCTACCGGGAGGTCCGGGGAGCTGTTTTTT. The rearrangement joins TRBV6-6 to TRBJ2-2, with 7 bases lining up with TRBD2. Germline values: CDR1 MNHNY, CDR2 SVGAGI (reference sequence). The CDR3 is 14 amino acids. With 7 bases clipped from V and 6 bases from J, the junction kept 8 bases outside the gene matches.